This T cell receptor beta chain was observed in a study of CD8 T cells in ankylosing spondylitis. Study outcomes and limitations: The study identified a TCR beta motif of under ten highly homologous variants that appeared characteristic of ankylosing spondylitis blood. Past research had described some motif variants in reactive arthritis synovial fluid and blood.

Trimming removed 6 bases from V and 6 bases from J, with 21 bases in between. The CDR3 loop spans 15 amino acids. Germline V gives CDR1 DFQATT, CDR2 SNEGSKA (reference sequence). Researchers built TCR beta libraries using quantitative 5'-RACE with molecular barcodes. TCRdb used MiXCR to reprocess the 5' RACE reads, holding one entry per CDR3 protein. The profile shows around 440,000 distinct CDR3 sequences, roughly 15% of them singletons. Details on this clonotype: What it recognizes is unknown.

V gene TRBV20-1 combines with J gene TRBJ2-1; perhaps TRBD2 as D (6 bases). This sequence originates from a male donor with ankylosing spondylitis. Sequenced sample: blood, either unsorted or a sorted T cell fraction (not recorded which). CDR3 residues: CSAASAGSPINEQFF. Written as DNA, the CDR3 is TGCAGTGCAGCTTCCGCCGGGAGCCCAATCAATGAGCAGTTCTTC.